Listed below are T cell receptor beta chains from one sample, sequenced in a study of shared clonotypes between healthy human individuals. Clones were read by immunoSEQ multiplex PCR, and TCRdb kept only the in-frame ones, dropping some. The sample holds fewer than 500,000 clones, 60% to 80% seen once. Sequenced material: PBMCs. These receptors were collected from a woman aged 40 to 50 in good health. Some clones in this sample may be carry-over from other donors' samples. CDR3s include the opening cysteine and the closing phenylalanine or tryptophan. The D gene is left open where the match is weak. Rows give clone size only sometimes, using once, few, many, or a class for an expanded clone.

v_gene,j_gene,d_gene,abundance,CDR3aa,CDR3nt
TRBV2,TRBJ2-1,NA,NA,CASSGVSELDEQFF,TGTGCCAGCAGTGGGGTGTCGGAGCTCGATGAGCAGTTCTTC
TRBV6-1,TRBJ2-7,NA,NA,CASSEGLGSYEQYF,TGTGCCAGCAGCGAGGGGCTCGGCTCCTACGAGCAGTACTTC
TRBV6-5,TRBJ2-7,NA,NA,CASSYGQGGHEQYF,TGTGCCAGCAGTTACGGCCAGGGGGGCCACGAGCAGTACTTC
TRBV2,TRBJ2-1,TRBD2,NA,CASSRLAGAGGIEQFF,TGTGCCAGCTCCAGACTAGCGGGAGCTGGTGGGATTGAGCAGTTCTTC
TRBV11-2,TRBJ2-1,TRBD1,NA,CASSLTGNDEQFF,TGTGCCAGCAGCTTGACAGGGAACGATGAGCAGTTCTTC
TRBV6-5,TRBJ1-1,NA,NA,CASISDWQNTEAFF,TGTGCCAGCATCTCCGATTGGCAGAACACTGAAGCTTTCTTT
TRBV28,TRBJ2-7,TRBD2,NA,CASSSAAGYYEQYF,TGTGCCAGCAGTTCGGCAGCGGGATACTACGAGCAGTACTTC
TRBV27,TRBJ2-1,TRBD2,few,CASSSWGAGVGSEQFF,TGTGCCAGCAGTTCTTGGGGCGCGGGAGTTGGTAGTGAGCAGTTCTTC
TRBV5-1,TRBJ2-3,NA,NA,CASSPDTGESDTQYF,TGCGCCAGCAGCCCGGACACGGGTGAGAGCGATACGCAGTATTTT
TRBV29-1,TRBJ2-7,NA,NA,CSVDVGNSYEQYF,TGCAGCGTTGATGTGGGGAACTCCTACGAGCAGTACTTC
TRBV18,TRBJ2-7,TRBD1,NA,CASSPPGQELYEQYF,TGTGCCAGCTCACCACCGGGACAGGAATTATACGAGCAGTACTTC
TRBV5-1,TRBJ2-1,NA,NA,CASTPLEGGNEQFF,TGCGCCAGCACCCCGCTCGAGGGGGGGAATGAGCAGTTCTTC
TRBV27,TRBJ2-3,TRBD1,few,CASSLRQGYTDTQYF,TGTGCCAGCAGTCTAAGACAGGGGTATACAGATACGCAGTATTTT
TRBV29-1,TRBJ1-1,NA,few,CSAAGGAGLNTEAFF,TGCAGCGCCGCCGGGGGCGCAGGGCTGAACACTGAAGCTTTCTTT
TRBV9,TRBJ2-7,TRBD1,NA,CASSVGPTGDEQYF,TGTGCCAGCAGCGTCGGCCCGACAGGGGACGAGCAGTACTTC
TRBV11-2,TRBJ2-7,NA,NA,CASSPSARQQYF,TGTGCCAGCAGCCCCAGCGCAAGGCAGCAGTACTTC
TRBV15,TRBJ2-7,NA,NA,CATSNGYEQYF,TGTGCCACCAGCAACGGTTACGAGCAGTACTTC
TRBV19,TRBJ2-7,NA,NA,CASSIGGSSYEQYF,TGTGCCAGTAGTATCGGGGGCAGCTCCTACGAGCAGTACTTC
TRBV6-8,TRBJ2-4,NA,NA,CASSYSRGSIAKNIQYF,TGTGCCAGCAGTTACTCGAGGGGCAGTATTGCCAAAAACATTCAGTACTTC
TRBV28,TRBJ1-4,NA,many,CASSLGQGRGKLFF,TGTGCCAGCAGTTTAGGACAAGGGAGGGGAAAACTGTTTTTT
TRBV30,TRBJ1-6,NA,few,CAWCPDSYNSPLHF,TGTGCCTGGTGCCCAGACTCCTATAATTCACCCCTCCACTTT
TRBV7-8,TRBJ2-3,TRBD2,NA,CASSYNWGLPLSTDTQYF,TGTGCCAGCAGCTATAATTGGGGACTACCCCTTAGCACAGATACGCAGTATTTT
TRBV28,TRBJ2-7,TRBD1,NA,CASTTRQGYEQYF,TGTGCCAGCACCACCCGACAGGGCTACGAGCAGTACTTC
TRBV29-1,TRBJ1-4,TRBD1,once,CSVSLDRADEKLFF,TGCAGCGTTTCACTCGACAGGGCAGATGAAAAACTGTTTTTT
TRBV7-9,TRBJ1-2,NA,NA,CASSNLGAEANYGYTF,TGTGCCAGCAGCAACCTGGGGGCAGAGGCTAACTATGGCTACACCTTC
TRBV7-6,TRBJ2-7,TRBD1,NA,CASSPGQDLYEQYF,TGTGCCAGCAGCCCGGGACAGGACCTCTACGAGCAGTACTTC
TRBV5-4,TRBJ2-2,NA,many,CASSLGTIGTFNTGELFF,TGTGCCAGCAGCTTGGGCACAATCGGAACTTTTAACACCGGGGAGCTGTTTTTT
TRBV21-1,TRBJ1-1,NA,NA,CATPGATEAFF,TGTGCCACCCCAGGGGCCACTGAAGCTTTCTTT
TRBV15,TRBJ2-1,TRBD2,few,CATSRDRSSGTNEQFF,TGTGCCACCAGCAGAGATCGGTCTAGCGGTACCAATGAGCAGTTCTTC
TRBV25-1,TRBJ2-5,TRBD2,NA,CASSEWGGDETQYF,TGTGCCAGCAGTGAATGGGGGGGAGATGAGACCCAGTACTTC
TRBV29-1,TRBJ2-7,NA,NA,CSVEVGRSYEQYF,TGCAGCGTTGAAGTGGGCAGATCCTACGAGCAGTACTTC
TRBV2,TRBJ1-3,NA,NA,CASSGQTRNTIYF,TGTGCCAGCAGTGGACAGACCCGAAACACCATATATTTT
TRBV5-5,TRBJ2-7,NA,NA,CASSLAPSDPTYEQYF,TGTGCCAGCAGCTTGGCTCCCTCGGATCCCACCTACGAGCAGTACTTC
TRBV12-5,TRBJ1-2,TRBD1,once,CASGLETGGSYGYTF,TGTGCTAGTGGTTTGGAGACAGGGGGTAGCTATGGCTACACCTTC
TRBV5-4,TRBJ2-2,NA,many,CASSLGGFGELFF,TGTGCCAGCAGCTTGGGGGGGTTCGGGGAGCTGTTTTTT
TRBV10-2,TRBJ2-3,TRBD2,NA,CASSDWLREGPTQYF,TGCGCCAGCAGTGATTGGCTGCGGGAGGGCCCTACGCAGTATTTT
TRBV2,TRBJ2-2,NA,NA,CASSGTPNTGELFF,TGTGCCAGCAGTGGGACTCCGAACACCGGGGAGCTGTTTTTT
TRBV15,TRBJ2-2,NA,NA,CATSRIRRINTGELFF,TGTGCCACCAGCAGAATCCGCAGAATCAACACCGGGGAGCTGTTTTTT
TRBV7-8,TRBJ1-5,NA,NA,CASSLVLGRVRSNQPQHF,TGTGCCAGCAGCTTAGTTTTGGGGAGGGTGCGTAGCAATCAGCCCCAGCATTTT
TRBV30,TRBJ1-1,NA,NA,CAWSETWNTEAFF,TGTGCCTGGAGTGAAACCTGGAACACTGAAGCTTTCTTT
TRBV7-2,TRBJ2-7,NA,NA,CASSLVGSSYEQYF,TGTGCCAGCAGCTTAGTGGGCAGCTCCTACGAGCAGTACTTC
TRBV4-1,TRBJ2-5,TRBD1,NA,CASSPQGAGGSQETQYF,TGCGCCAGCAGCCCCCAGGGGGCAGGGGGTAGCCAAGAGACCCAGTACTTC
TRBV18,TRBJ1-4,TRBD1,NA,CASSLGQATTNEKLFF,TGTGCCAGCTCACTCGGACAGGCAACAACTAATGAAAAACTGTTTTTT
TRBV25-1,TRBJ2-7,TRBD1,NA,CASSGTGGVSYEQYF,TGTGCCAGCAGTGGGACAGGGGGCGTCTCCTACGAGCAGTACTTC
TRBV4-3,TRBJ1-5,NA,NA,CASSQEALAQPQHF,TGCGCCAGCAGCCAAGAGGCGCTGGCCCAGCCCCAGCATTTT
TRBV28,TRBJ1-1,NA,NA,CASSLPRGWAFF,TGTGCCAGCAGTCTACCCAGGGGTTGGGCTTTCTTT
TRBV7-3,TRBJ2-2,TRBD2,NA,CASRPPGLASTGELFF,TGTGCCAGCAGGCCGCCGGGACTAGCGTCGACCGGGGAGCTGTTTTTT
TRBV5-8,TRBJ2-7,NA,NA,CASSLSKGYYEQYF,TGTGCCAGCAGCTTGTCTAAAGGGTACTACGAGCAGTACTTC
TRBV19,TRBJ2-1,TRBD2,NA,CASRPGTSGSRWNEQFF,TGTGCCAGCCGACCAGGGACTAGCGGGAGTCGGTGGAATGAGCAGTTCTTC
TRBV7-3,TRBJ2-1,NA,few,CASSPEVYSSYNEQFF,TGTGCCAGCAGCCCGGAAGTCTATAGCTCCTACAATGAGCAGTTCTTC
TRBV29-1,TRBJ1-1,NA,NA,CSVDRGLYRHTEAFF,TGCAGCGTTGATCGGGGCTTATACCGGCACACTGAAGCTTTCTTT
TRBV28,TRBJ2-7,NA,NA,CASGGGLGPYEQYF,TGTGCCAGCGGGGGGGGGCTCGGTCCATACGAGCAGTACTTC
TRBV27,TRBJ1-1,NA,NA,CASRRNSYIEAFF,TGTGCCAGCAGGCGGAATTCTTACATCGAAGCTTTCTTT
TRBV4-2,TRBJ2-7,TRBD2,NA,CASSQEAGGPSYEQYF,TGTGCCAGCAGCCAGGAAGCGGGAGGGCCCTCCTACGAGCAGTACTTC
TRBV5-1,TRBJ1-2,TRBD1,NA,CASSPGQAVDGYTF,TGCGCCAGCAGCCCGGGACAGGCGGTCGATGGCTACACCTTC